This T cell receptor (beta chain) originates from a study of Graves' ophthalmopathy and Graves' hyperthyroidism. Study conclusions and caveats: Most expanded clonotypes in thyroid above 0.001 frequency also showed up in blood.

In the case of this clonotype: Its antigen is as yet unknown.

The authors amplified TCR beta CDR3 regions, and they did so from RNA transcripts for repertoire sequencing. The authors performed first-round RT-PCR with HTBI primers and then a second-round multiplex PCR. TCRdb re-derived calls from the multiplex PCR reads in MiXCR, one entry per CDR3 protein. The sample contains 500,000 to 600,000 distinct CDR3 sequences, 35% to 40% of which appear only once. The CDR3 length is 14 residues. V gave up 6 bases and J gave up 5 bases; unmatched junction bases: 7. Germline CDR1 SEHNR, CDR2 FQNEAQ (reference sequence). The chain uses TRBV7-9 and TRBJ2-7; TRBD1 matches at 10 bases. The sequenced material came from peripheral blood or thyroid tissue (not recorded which). This TCR derives from an adult man with Graves' hyperthyroidism. The CDR3 bases are TGTGCCAGCAGTTCCGGGACAGGGGTAGACGAGCAGTACTTC. As protein: CASSSGTGVDEQYF.